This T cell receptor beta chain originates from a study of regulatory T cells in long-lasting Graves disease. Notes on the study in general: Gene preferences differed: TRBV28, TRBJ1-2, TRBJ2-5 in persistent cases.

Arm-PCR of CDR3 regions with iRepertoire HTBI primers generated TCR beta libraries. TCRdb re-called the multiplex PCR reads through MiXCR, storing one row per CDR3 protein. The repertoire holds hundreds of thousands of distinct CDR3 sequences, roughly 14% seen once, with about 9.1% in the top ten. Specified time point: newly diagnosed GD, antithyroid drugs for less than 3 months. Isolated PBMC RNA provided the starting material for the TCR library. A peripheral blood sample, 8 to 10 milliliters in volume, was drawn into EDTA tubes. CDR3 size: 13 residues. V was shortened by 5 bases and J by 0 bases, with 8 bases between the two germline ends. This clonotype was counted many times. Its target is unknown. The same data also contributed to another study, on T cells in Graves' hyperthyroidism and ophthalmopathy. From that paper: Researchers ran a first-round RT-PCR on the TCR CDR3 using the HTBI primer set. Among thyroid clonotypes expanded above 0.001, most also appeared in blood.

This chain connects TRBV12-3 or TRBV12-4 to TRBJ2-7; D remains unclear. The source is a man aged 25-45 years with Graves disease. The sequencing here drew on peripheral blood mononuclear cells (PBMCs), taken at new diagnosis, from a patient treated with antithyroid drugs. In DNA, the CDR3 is TGTGCCAGCAGTCACGGACGCTCCTACGAGCAGTACTTC. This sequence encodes CASSHGRSYEQYF.